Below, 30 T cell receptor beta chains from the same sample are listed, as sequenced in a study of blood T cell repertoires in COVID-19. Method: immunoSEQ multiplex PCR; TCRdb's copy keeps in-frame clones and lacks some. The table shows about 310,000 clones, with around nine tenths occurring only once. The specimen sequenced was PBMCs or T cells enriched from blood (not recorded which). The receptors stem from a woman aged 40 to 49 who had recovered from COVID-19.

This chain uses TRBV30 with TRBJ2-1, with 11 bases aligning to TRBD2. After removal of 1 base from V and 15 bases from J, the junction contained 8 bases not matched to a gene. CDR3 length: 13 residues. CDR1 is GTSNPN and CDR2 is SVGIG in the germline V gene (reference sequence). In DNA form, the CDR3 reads TGTGCCTGGAGTGGGCTAGCGGGGGGCGGCGTGTTCTTC. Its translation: CAWSGLAGGGVFF.

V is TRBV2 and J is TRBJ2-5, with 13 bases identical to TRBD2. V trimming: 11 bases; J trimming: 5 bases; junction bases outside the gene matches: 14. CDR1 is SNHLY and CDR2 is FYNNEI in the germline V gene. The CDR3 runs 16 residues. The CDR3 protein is CAGGLAGDPRWETQYF. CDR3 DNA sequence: TGTGCCGGAGGACTAGCGGGAGATCCACGATGGGAGACCCAGTACTTC. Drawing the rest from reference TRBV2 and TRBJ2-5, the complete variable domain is EPEVTQTPSHQVTQMGQEVILRCVPISNHLYFYWYRQILGQKVEFLVSFYNNEISEKSEIFDDQFSVERPDGSNFTLKIRSTKLEDSAMYFCAGGLAGDPRWETQYFGPGTRLLVL.

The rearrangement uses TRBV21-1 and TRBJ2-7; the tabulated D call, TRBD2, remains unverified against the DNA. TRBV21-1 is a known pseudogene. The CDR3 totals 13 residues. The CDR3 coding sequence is TGTGCCAGCTTAGCGGGGGGGCGGTGCGAGCAGTACTTC. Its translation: CASLAGGRCEQYF.

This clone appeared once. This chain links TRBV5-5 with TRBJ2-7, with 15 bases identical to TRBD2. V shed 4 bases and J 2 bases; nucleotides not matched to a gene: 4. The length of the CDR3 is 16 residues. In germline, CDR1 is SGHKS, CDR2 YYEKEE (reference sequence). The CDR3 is CASSPGLAGGTYEQYF. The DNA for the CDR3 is TGTGCCAGCAGCCCGGGACTAGCGGGAGGAACCTACGAGCAGTACTTC.

CDR3 amino acids: CASSIGLASNNEQFF. The CDR3 bases are TGTGCCAGCAGCATTGGACTAGCGAGTAACAATGAGCAGTTCTTC. The rearrangement links TRBV5-4 to TRBJ2-1, with 9 bases lining up with TRBD2. This CDR3 spans 15 amino acids. The V gene's germline CDR1 is SGHNT and CDR2 YYREEE (reference sequence). Germline trimming cut 4 bases from V and 5 bases from J; bases unmatched to any gene: 7.

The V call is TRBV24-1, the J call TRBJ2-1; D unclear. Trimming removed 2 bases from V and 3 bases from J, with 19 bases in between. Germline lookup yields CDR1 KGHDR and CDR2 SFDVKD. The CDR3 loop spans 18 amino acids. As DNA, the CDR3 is TGTGCCACCAGTGATTCAAGGAGACCATACCTCAACTACAATGAGCAGTTCTTC. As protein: CATSDSRRPYLNYNEQFF.

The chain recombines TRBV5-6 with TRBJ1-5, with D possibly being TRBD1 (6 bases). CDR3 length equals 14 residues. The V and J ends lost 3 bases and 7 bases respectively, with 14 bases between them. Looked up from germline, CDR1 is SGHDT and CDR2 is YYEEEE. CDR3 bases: TGTGCCAGCAGCTCGAGGGGGATGGAACAGCCCCAGCATTTT. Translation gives CASSSRGMEQPQHF.

In nucleotides, the CDR3 is TGCAGCGTTGGGGGAGGGGCCGACTACAATGAGCAGTTCTTC. It specifies CSVGGGADYNEQFF. This chain links TRBV29-1 with TRBJ2-1, with 7 bases identical to TRBD2. Unmatched junction bases numbered 6, after V lost 4 bases and J lost 3 bases. The CDR3 covers 14 residues. Germline CDR1 and CDR2: SQVTM and ANQGSEA.

DNA for the CDR3: TGTGCCAGCAGTTCCCTGACTAGCGGGACTAATGAGCAGTTCTTC. Its translation: CASSSLTSGTNEQFF. The V gene is TRBV28, the J gene TRBJ2-1; 11 bases align to TRBD2. This CDR3 region has 15 residues. Germline V gene lookup returns CDR1 MDHEN and CDR2 SYDVKM. J lost 7 bases, V lost 4 bases, and 6 bases had no gene match.

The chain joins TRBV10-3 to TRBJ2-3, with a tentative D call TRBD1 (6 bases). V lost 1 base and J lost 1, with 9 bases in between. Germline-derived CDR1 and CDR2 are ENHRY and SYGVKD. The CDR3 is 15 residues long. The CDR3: CAISEYRVGTDTQYF. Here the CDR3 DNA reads TGTGCCATCAGTGAGTACAGGGTAGGCACAGATACGCAGTATTTT.

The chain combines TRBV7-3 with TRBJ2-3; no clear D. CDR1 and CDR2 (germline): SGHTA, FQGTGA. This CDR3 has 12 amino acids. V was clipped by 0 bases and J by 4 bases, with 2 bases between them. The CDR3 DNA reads TGTGCCAGCAGCTTAACCGCAGATACGCAGTATTTT. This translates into CASSLTADTQYF.

CDR3 nucleotides: TGTGCCAGCAGTTTATTAGCGGGAGGGCCGGAAGAGACCCAGTACTTC. Its protein product is CASSLLAGGPEETQYF. The V and J genes are TRBV28 and TRBJ2-5; TRBD2 aligns across 11 bases. There are 16 residues in the CDR3. Trimming removed 1 base from V and 3 bases from J; junction bases left unmatched: 4. Germline CDR1 and CDR2: MDHEN and SYDVKM. Complete variable domain (other parts from reference TRBV28 and TRBJ2-5): DVKVTQSSRYLVKRTGEKVFLECVQDMDHENMFWYRQDPGLGLRLIYFSYDVKMKEKGDIPEGYSVSREKKERFSLILESASTNQTSMYLCASSLLAGGPEETQYFGPGTRLLVL.

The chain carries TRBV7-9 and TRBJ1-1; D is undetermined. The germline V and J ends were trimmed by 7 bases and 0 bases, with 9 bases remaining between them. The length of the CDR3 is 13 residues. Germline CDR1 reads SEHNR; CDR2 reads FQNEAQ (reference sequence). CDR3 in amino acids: CASKGLMNTEAFF. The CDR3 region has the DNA TGTGCCAGCAAAGGACTCATGAACACTGAAGCTTTCTTT.

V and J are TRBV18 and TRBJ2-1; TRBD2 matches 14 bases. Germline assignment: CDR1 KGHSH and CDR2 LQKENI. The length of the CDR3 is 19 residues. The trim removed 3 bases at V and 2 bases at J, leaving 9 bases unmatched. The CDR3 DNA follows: TGTGCCAGCTCACCCTCGACTAGCGGGAGGGGTTCGGCCTACAATGAGCAGTTCTTC. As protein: CASSPSTSGRGSAYNEQFF.

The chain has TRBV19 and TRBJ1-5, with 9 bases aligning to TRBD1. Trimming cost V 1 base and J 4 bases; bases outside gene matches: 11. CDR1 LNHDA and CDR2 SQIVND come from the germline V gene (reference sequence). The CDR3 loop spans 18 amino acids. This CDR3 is CASSIVRIPGTGNQPQHF. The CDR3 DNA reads TGTGCCAGTAGTATAGTTAGGATCCCCGGGACAGGGAATCAGCCCCAGCATTTT. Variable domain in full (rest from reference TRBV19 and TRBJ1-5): DGGITQSPKYLFRKEGQNVTLSCEQNLNHDAMYWYRQDPGQGLRLIYYSQIVNDFQKGDIAEGYSVSREKKESFPLTVTSAQKNPTAFYLCASSIVRIPGTGNQPQHFGDGTRLSIL.

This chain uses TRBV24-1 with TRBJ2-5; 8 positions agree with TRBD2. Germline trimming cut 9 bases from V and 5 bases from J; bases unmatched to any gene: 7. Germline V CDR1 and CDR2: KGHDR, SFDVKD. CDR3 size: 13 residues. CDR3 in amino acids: CATGAGGVETQYF. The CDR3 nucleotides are TGTGCCACCGGGGCGGGGGGCGTCGAGACCCAGTACTTC.

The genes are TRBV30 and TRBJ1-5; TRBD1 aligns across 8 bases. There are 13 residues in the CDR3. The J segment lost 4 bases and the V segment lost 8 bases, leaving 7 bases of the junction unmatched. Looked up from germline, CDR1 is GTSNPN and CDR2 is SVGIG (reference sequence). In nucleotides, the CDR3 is TGTGCCCTCGGACAGGGTGGTAATCAGCCCCAGCATTTT. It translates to CALGQGGNQPQHF.

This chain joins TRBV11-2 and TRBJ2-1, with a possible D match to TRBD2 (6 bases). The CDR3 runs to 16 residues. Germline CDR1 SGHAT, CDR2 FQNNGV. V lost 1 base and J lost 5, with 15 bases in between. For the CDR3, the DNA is TGTGCCAGCAGCTTAGGGAGGGGCCTGAGTAACAATGAGCAGTTCTTC. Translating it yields CASSLGRGLSNNEQFF.

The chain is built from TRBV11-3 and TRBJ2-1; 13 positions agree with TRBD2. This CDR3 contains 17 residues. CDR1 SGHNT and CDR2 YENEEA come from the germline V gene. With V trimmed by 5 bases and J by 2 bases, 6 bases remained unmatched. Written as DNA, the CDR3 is TGTGCCAGCAGCCAAGGGACTAGCGGGACAACCTACAATGAGCAGTTCTTC. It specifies CASSQGTSGTTYNEQFF.

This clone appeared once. DNA of the CDR3: TGCAGCGTTGCGGGACAGGTGGACAATGAGCAGTTCTTC. Translation gives CSVAGQVDNEQFF. The chain uses TRBV29-1 and TRBJ2-1, with 8 bases aligning to TRBD1. The CDR3 runs to 13 residues. The V segment lost 4 bases and the J segment 5 bases; nucleotides outside the gene matches: 4. CDR1 is SQVTM and CDR2 is ANQGSEA in the germline V gene.

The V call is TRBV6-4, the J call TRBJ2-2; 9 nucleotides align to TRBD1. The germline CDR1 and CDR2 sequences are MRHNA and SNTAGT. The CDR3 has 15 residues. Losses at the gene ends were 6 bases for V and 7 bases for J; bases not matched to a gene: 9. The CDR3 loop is CASSPRQGGIGELFF. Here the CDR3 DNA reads TGTGCCAGCAGCCCGAGACAGGGGGGAATCGGGGAGCTGTTTTTT.

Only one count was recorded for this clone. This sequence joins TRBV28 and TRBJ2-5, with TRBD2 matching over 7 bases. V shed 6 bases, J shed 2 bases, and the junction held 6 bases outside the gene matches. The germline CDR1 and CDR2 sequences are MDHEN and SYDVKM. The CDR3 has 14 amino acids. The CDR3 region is CASSYRTRQETQYF. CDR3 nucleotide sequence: TGTGCCAGCAGCTATAGGACTAGACAAGAGACCCAGTACTTC.

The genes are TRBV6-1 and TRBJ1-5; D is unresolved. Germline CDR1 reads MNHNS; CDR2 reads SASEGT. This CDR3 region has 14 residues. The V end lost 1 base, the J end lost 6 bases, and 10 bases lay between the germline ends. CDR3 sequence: CASSEVGGGQPQHF. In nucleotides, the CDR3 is TGTGCCAGCAGTGAAGTGGGAGGAGGTCAGCCCCAGCATTTT.

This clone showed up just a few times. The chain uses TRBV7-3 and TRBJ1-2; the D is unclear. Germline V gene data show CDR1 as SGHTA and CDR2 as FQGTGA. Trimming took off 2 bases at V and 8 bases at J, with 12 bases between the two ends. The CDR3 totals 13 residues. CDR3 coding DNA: TGTGCCAGCAGCTTAGGGCCCGGGAGGGGCTACACCTTC. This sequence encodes CASSLGPGRGYTF.

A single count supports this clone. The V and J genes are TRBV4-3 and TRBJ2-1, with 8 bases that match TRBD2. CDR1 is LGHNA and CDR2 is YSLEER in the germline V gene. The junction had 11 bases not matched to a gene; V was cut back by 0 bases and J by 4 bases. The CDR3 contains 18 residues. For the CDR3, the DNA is TGCGCCAGCAGCCAAGATAGGGTAGCGGGGCGGGGATACAATGAGCAGTTCTTC. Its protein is CASSQDRVAGRGYNEQFF.

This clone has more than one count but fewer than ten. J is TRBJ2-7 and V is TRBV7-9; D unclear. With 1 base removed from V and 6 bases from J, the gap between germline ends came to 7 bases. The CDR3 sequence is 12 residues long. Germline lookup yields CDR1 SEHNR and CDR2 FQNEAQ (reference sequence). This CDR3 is CASSLGQVEQYF. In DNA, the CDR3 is TGTGCCAGCAGCTTAGGGCAGGTCGAGCAGTACTTC. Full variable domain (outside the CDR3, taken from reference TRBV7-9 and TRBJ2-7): DTGVSQNPRHKITKRGQNVTFRCDPISEHNRLYWYRQTLGQGPEFLTYFQNEAQLEKSRLLSDRFSAERPKGSFSTLEIQRTEQGDSAMYLCASSLGQVEQYFGPGTRLTVT.

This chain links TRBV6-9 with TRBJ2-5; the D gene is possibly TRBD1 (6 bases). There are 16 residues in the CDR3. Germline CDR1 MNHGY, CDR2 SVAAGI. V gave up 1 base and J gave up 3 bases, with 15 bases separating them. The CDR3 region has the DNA TGTGCCAGCAGTTATTGCCTACAGGGTCCTAAAGAGACCCAGTACTTC. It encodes CASSYCLQGPKETQYF.

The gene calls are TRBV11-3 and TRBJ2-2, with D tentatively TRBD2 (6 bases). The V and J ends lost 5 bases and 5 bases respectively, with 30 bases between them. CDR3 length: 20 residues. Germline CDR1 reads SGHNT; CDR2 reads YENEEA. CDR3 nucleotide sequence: TGTGCCAGCAGCCCTCCACCCCAAGCGGGCCGATGGACGGGAACCGGGGAGCTGTTTTTT. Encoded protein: CASSPPPQAGRWTGTGELFF.

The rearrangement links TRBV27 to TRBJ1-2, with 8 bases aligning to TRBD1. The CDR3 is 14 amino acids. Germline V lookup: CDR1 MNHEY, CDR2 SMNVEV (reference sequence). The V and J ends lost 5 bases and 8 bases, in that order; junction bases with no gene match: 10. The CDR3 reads CASSPGGQGKGYTF. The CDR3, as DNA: TGTGCCAGCAGTCCCGGCGGACAGGGCAAAGGCTACACCTTC.

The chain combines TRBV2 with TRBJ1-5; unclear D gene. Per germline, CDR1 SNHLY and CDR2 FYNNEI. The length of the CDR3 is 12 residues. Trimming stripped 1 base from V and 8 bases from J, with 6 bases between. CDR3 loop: CASSEGPEPQHF. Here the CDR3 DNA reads TGTGCCAGCAGTGAAGGTCCGGAGCCCCAGCATTTT.